This T cell receptor (beta chain) was captured in a study of shared clonotypes between healthy human individuals. Study details: The donor pool was made up of a couple of women and a few men aged 18 to 49. Findings of the study overall: Generally, naive subsets (rather than memory subsets) showed larger estimated richness. Large sequencing depth failed to make sorted-subset sequencing complete, rarefaction showed.

With regard to this clone: Its antigen remains unidentified. A junction end diverges from the germline sequence, so it may reflect a read error.

CDR3 length: 17 amino acids. Looked up from germline, CDR1 is SGHDN and CDR2 is FVKESK. Naive CD8 cells lacked CD45RO and underwent positive selection for CCR7, leaving out terminally differentiated effector memory CD45RA+ cells. Clones were read by immunoSEQ multiplex PCR, and TCRdb kept only the in-frame ones, dropping some. The table includes 500,000 to 700,000 clones, roughly 95% detected once. V usage is TRBV14 and J usage is TRBJ1-1; 9 bases fit TRBD1. This TCR was sampled from a woman aged 25-40 years in good health. Sample: naive CD8+ T cells sorted from blood. The CDR3 reads CASSAEWDREGNTEAFF. The CDR3 nucleotides are TGTGCAAGCAGCGCCGAGTGGGACAGGGAAGGAAACACTGAAGCTTTCTTT.